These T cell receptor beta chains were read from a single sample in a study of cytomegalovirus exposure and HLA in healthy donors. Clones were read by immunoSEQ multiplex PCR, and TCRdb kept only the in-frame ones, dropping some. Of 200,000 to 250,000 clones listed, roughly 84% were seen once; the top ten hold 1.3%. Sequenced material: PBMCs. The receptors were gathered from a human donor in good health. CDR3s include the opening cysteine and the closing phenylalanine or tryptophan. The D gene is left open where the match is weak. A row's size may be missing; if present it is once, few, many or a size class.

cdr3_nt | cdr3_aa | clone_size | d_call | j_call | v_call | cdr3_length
TGCGCCAGCAGCCAAGATTCCACCGACATTGAGCAGTACTTC | CASSQDSTDIEQYF | - | - | TRBJ2-7 | TRBV4-3 | 14
TGTGCCAGTAGTATTGGGTCGGCGAGGGTGTACGAGCAGTACTTC | CASSIGSARVYEQYF | - | - | TRBJ2-7 | TRBV19 | 15
TGTGCCAGCAGCTTATCACAGCTGAACACCGGGGAGCTGTTTTTT | CASSLSQLNTGELFF | - | - | TRBJ2-2 | TRBV11-2 | 15
TGTGCCAGCAGTGATGACAGGGCAAATTCACCCCTCCACTTT | CASSDDRANSPLHF | - | TRBD1 | TRBJ1-6 | TRBV6-1 | 14
TGTGCCAGTAGTATTCTCGGCGGCGGACTAGGCGAAAAACTGTTTTTT | CASSILGGGLGEKLFF | once | - | TRBJ1-4 | TRBV19 | 16
TGTGCCAGCAGTTTAGCGGGAGACAACGAGCAGTACTTC | CASSLAGDNEQYF | - | TRBD2 | TRBJ2-7 | TRBV27 | 13
TGTGCCAGCTCAACCGGGACAGATGCCTACGAGCAGTACTTC | CASSTGTDAYEQYF | - | TRBD1 | TRBJ2-7 | TRBV18 | 14
TGTGCCAGCAGCCGAACCGGGACTAGCGGGAGGACCTACACCGGGGAGCTGTTTTTT | CASSRTGTSGRTYTGELFF | - | TRBD2 | TRBJ2-2 | TRBV7-9 | 19
TGTGCCAGCGAACCCCGGACAGCGATGAACACTGAAGCTTTCTTT | CASEPRTAMNTEAFF | once | - | TRBJ1-1 | TRBV14 | 15
TGTGCCAGCAGCTTGCGCTCCTACAATGAGCAGTTCTTC | CASSLRSYNEQFF | - | - | TRBJ2-1 | TRBV7-3 | 13
TGTGCCAGCAGGGAGAGGGGGTCCTACCTGGTCGCTGAAGCTTTCTTT | CASRERGSYLVAEAFF | - | - | TRBJ1-1 | TRBV2 | 16
TGCGCCAGCAGGGGACAGGGGAAAAATTACGAGCAGTACTTC | CASRGQGKNYEQYF | - | TRBD1 | TRBJ2-7 | TRBV5-1 | 14
TGTGCCAGCAGCGAGACCGGGACTAGCACAGATACGCAGTATTTT | CASSETGTSTDTQYF | - | - | TRBJ2-3 | TRBV7-6 | 15
TGTGCCAGCAGCCCCCGGACAGGGGGCTTCTACGAGCAGTACTTC | CASSPRTGGFYEQYF | once | TRBD1 | TRBJ2-7 | TRBV14 | 15
TGTGCCAGCAGTTCGACGGGATTTGAAGCTTTCTTT | CASSSTGFEAFF | - | - | TRBJ1-1 | TRBV6-1 | 12
TGTGCCAGCAGCGGACAGGGGGGGGAAAAACTGTTTTTT | CASSGQGGEKLFF | - | TRBD1 | TRBJ1-4 | TRBV6-5 | 13
TGCAGCGTTGGTCTACGGGGAACCTACGAGCAGTACTTC | CSVGLRGTYEQYF | - | - | TRBJ2-7 | TRBV29-1 | 13
TGTGCCAGCAGTGAAATGGGGCCGAACACTGAAGCTTTCTTT | CASSEMGPNTEAFF | once | - | TRBJ1-1 | TRBV6-1 | 14
TGCGCCAGCAGCTTGGGCAGCTCTGGAAACACCATATATTTT | CASSLGSSGNTIYF | once | - | TRBJ1-3 | TRBV5-1 | 14
TGTGCCAGCAGCCGCCCCGCGTATGAGCAGTTCTTC | CASSRPAYEQFF | - | - | TRBJ2-1 | TRBV5-4 | 12
TGTGCCAGCAGTTACTCGAGGGGGCCAGGAAACACCATATATTTT | CASSYSRGPGNTIYF | - | TRBD1 | TRBJ1-3 | TRBV6-5 | 15
TGTGCCAGCAGCTTGGGGGGACGGGACAGGGCGCAGTATTTT | CASSLGGRDRAQYF | - | TRBD1 | TRBJ2-3 | TRBV5-4 | 14
TGTGCCAGCAGTGACAGGGAATTTGGACAGCCCCAGCATTTT | CASSDREFGQPQHF | once | - | TRBJ1-5 | TRBV2 | 14
TGTGCCAGCAGTGAAGACGGGGTCCGCCACTCTGGGGCCAACGTCCTGACTTTC | CASSEDGVRHSGANVLTF | - | - | TRBJ2-6 | TRBV6-1 | 18
TGTGCCAGCAGCTTGGGTAGCGGGGTCTCCTACGAGCAGTACTTC | CASSLGSGVSYEQYF | once | TRBD2 | TRBJ2-7 | TRBV5-6 | 15
TGTGCCAGCAGCTTAGCGAGGGTCACTGAAGCTTTCTTT | CASSLARVTEAFF | - | - | TRBJ1-1 | TRBV7-2 | 13
TGTGCCAGCAACCTGAGGCTACCGAGAAACACCGGGGAGCTGTTTTTT | CASNLRLPRNTGELFF | - | - | TRBJ2-2 | TRBV21-1 | 16
TGCGCCAGCAGCGAACTTCTAGGCATTACTGAGCAGTTCTTC | CASSELLGITEQFF | few | - | TRBJ2-1 | TRBV4-1 | 14
TGTGCCAGCAACCCTGGGACTAGCGGATACAATGAGCAGTTCTTC | CASNPGTSGYNEQFF | - | TRBD2 | TRBJ2-1 | TRBV6-1 | 15
TGTGCCAGCAGCTTCGAAATGGGACAGGGGCCCTCGGGGTGGCATAAAGAGACCCAGTACTTC | CASSFEMGQGPSGWHKETQYF | - | TRBD1 | TRBJ2-5 | TRBV7-4 | 21
TGCGCCAGCTCCTACCCCACTAATGAAAAACTGTTTTTT | CASSYPTNEKLFF | - | - | TRBJ1-4 | TRBV4-1 | 13
TGTGCCTGGATGCGGGACAGAGAAAATGGTGAGCAGTTCTTC | CAWMRDRENGEQFF | - | - | TRBJ2-1 | TRBV30 | 14
TGTGCCAGCAGCTCGGAGGACAGCTTGAACACTGAAGCTTTCTTT | CASSSEDSLNTEAFF | once | - | TRBJ1-1 | TRBV7-9 | 15
TGTGCCAGTAGTATTTCAGGGGGCGGCTACAATGAGCAGTTCTTC | CASSISGGGYNEQFF | - | TRBD1 | TRBJ2-1 | TRBV19 | 15
TGTGCCAGCAGTGTGCAGACAGGGAGAAGAACTAATGAAAAACTGTTTTTT | CASSVQTGRRTNEKLFF | - | TRBD1 | TRBJ1-4 | TRBV2 | 17
TGTGCCAGCAGCTCGGGGGGCAGGTACGAGCAGTACTTC | CASSSGGRYEQYF | - | - | TRBJ2-7 | TRBV7-9 | 13
TGCAGCGCCTTGACAGGGACGAATGAAAAACTGTTTTTT | CSALTGTNEKLFF | once | TRBD1 | TRBJ1-4 | TRBV29-1 | 13
TGTGCCAGCAGCCAAGATTCAGCGGGAGGGCCCGGGGAGACCCAGTACTTC | CASSQDSAGGPGETQYF | - | TRBD2 | TRBJ2-5 | TRBV4-2 | 17
TGTGCCAGCAGCTTACGACAGGGTACGGAGACCCAGTACTTC | CASSLRQGTETQYF | - | TRBD1 | TRBJ2-5 | TRBV7-9 | 14
TGCGCCAGCAGCGTCCGGGACAGTCTCTACGAGCAGTACTTC | CASSVRDSLYEQYF | - | TRBD1 | TRBJ2-7 | TRBV5-1 | 14
TGTGCCACCAGCAGAGATACAGGAAATCAGCCCCAGCATTTT | CATSRDTGNQPQHF | - | - | TRBJ1-5 | TRBV15 | 14
TGTGCCAGCAGTGTTCAGGACAGTAGCAAGCAGTACTTC | CASSVQDSSKQYF | - | - | TRBJ2-7 | TRBV2 | 13
TGTGCCAGCAGGGTATTAGCGGGGGTGCAGTTCTTC | CASRVLAGVQFF | - | TRBD2 | TRBJ2-1 | TRBV6-1 | 12
TGTGCCAGCAGCCAGGGGACTAGCGGGAGTCGGCAGTTCTTC | CASSQGTSGSRQFF | - | TRBD2 | TRBJ2-1 | TRBV11-3 | 14
TGCGCCAGCAGCAAAGGGGACAGCCAAGATACGCAGTATTTT | CASSKGDSQDTQYF | once | TRBD1 | TRBJ2-3 | TRBV5-1 | 14
TGTGCCAGCAGCTCAACATTCGGAGGGGCGCACTTC | CASSSTFGGAHF | - | - | TRBJ2-4 | TRBV7-2 | 12
TGCGCCAGCAGCCAAGAGTTCGCTAGCTCTTACAATGAGCAGTTCTTC | CASSQEFASSYNEQFF | - | - | TRBJ2-1 | TRBV4-3 | 16
TGCGCCAGCAGCCTGGGGACAGTCTCTGGAAACACCATATATTTT | CASSLGTVSGNTIYF | - | TRBD1 | TRBJ1-3 | TRBV4-1 | 15
TGTGCCAGCAGCCCCCGGACTAGCGGGGTCCAGTTCTTC | CASSPRTSGVQFF | - | TRBD2 | TRBJ2-1 | TRBV7-6 | 13